This T cell receptor beta chain was observed in a study of OX40 agonist ivuxolimab in advanced cancers. Study at large: Patients were infused with ivuxolimab every 2 weeks at 0.01 to 10 mg/kg. With a range of about 23 to 85, age averaged approximately 55 years, and roughly 80% were male. Study outcomes and limitations: The authors did not determine the antigen specificity of the expanded peripheral T cells. Within 6 weeks, CD4+ and CD8+ blood T cells expanded clonally at 0.1 to 3.0 mg/kg.

Turning to this clone: Its antigen remains unknown.

Generated by immunoSEQ multiplex PCR, the TCRdb table keeps only in-frame clones and is missing some. The sample comprises tens of thousands of clones, around 90% of which are singletons, and approximately 2.5% rests with the top ten. This TCR derives from an adult with an advanced solid tumor such as melanoma, head and neck, liver or kidney cancer. This specimen consisted of CD4+ or CD8+ T cells sorted from blood, obtained in a trial of the OX40 agonist ivuxolimab.

The CDR3 bases are TGTGCCAGCAGTGAAGGAGGGACTGGCAATGAGCAGTTCTTC. Translating gives CASSEGGTGNEQFF. The chain links TRBV2 to TRBJ2-1, with TRBD2 as a possible D gene (6 bases). The CDR3 totals 14 residues. V was clipped by 1 base and J by 6 bases, with 10 bases between them. CDR1 is SNHLY, CDR2 FYNNEI, per germline.